This T cell receptor (beta chain) was captured in a study of blood T cell repertoires in COVID-19. The wider study: T cells, B-cell-depleted T cells, or PBMCs provided the cDNA or gDNA that served as material.

This clone was detected only once. CDR1 is MDHEN and CDR2 is SYDVKM in the germline V gene. The CDR3 sequence is 14 residues long. V trimming: 6 bases; J trimming: 8 bases; junction bases outside the gene matches: 6. Clones were read by immunoSEQ multiplex PCR, and TCRdb kept only the in-frame ones, dropping some. The profile covers about 200,000 clones, with approximately 84% appearing a single time and 5.1% taken by the ten largest. The TCR comes from a woman in her 70s with active or convalescent COVID-19. Sequencing was carried out using peripheral blood. V gene TRBV28 combines with J gene TRBJ2-3; TRBD2 aligns across 12 bases. This CDR3 is CASSLAGGGSTQYF. CDR3 in DNA: TGTGCCAGCAGCCTAGCGGGAGGGGGGTCTACGCAGTATTTT.